The 2 T cell receptor beta chains below were found in one sample sequenced in a study of identifying expanded T cells in peripheral blood (dated by TCRdb to the late 2010s). The library was prepared using the immunoSEQ multiplex PCR assay. Entries here come from immuneACCESS through TCRdb and include only in-frame sequences with V and J called. Some clones fail to appear in such tables; in the studies checked, an unresolved V gene covers under half of the shortfall, and the cause of the remainder is unknown. The sample table records around 120,000 clones; around 89% of these occur just once. The ten largest clonotypes hold roughly 15% of the sample. The specimen was blood. The receptors were sampled from a person aged 18-70 years in good health.

The V gene is TRBV2, the J gene TRBJ2-1, with D maybe TRBD1 (5 bases). CDR3 length: 15 amino acids. Germline-derived CDR1 and CDR2 are SNHLY and FYNNEI. V lost 5 bases, J lost 9 bases, and 20 bases lay in between. CDR3: CASSMGLSPFSEQFF. CDR3 bases: TGTGCCAGCAGTATGGGGCTCAGCCCTTTTAGTGAGCAGTTCTTC. The full variable domain, rest sourced from reference TRBV2 and TRBJ2-1, is EPEVTQTPSHQVTQMGQEVILRCVPISNHLYFYWYRQILGQKVEFLVSFYNNEISEKSEIFDDQFSVERPDGSNFTLKIRSTKLEDSAMYFCASSMGLSPFSEQFFGPGTRLTVL.

This clone was counted a few times. V is TRBV10-3 and J is TRBJ1-2; no clear D. V was pared by 0 bases and J by 8 bases, with 7 bases between. This CDR3 is built from 12 residues. Germline V CDR1 and CDR2: ENHRY, SYGVKD. The CDR3 sequence: CAISESAGGYTF. The CDR3 coding sequence is TGTGCCATCAGTGAGTCAGCGGGAGGCTACACCTTC.